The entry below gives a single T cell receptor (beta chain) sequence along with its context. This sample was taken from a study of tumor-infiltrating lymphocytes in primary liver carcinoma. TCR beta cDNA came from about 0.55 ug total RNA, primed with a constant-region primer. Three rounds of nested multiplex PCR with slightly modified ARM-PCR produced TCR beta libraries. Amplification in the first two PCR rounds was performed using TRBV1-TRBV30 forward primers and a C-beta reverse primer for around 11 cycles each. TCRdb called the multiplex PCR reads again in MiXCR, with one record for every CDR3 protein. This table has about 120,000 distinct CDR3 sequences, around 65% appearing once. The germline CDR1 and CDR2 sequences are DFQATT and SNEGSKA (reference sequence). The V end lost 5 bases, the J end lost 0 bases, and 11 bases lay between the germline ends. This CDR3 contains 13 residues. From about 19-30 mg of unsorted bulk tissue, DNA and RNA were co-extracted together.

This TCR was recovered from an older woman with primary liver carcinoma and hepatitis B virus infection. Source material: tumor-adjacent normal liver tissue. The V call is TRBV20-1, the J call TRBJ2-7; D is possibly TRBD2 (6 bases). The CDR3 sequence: CSAAGTYSYEQYF. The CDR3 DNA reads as TGCAGTGCTGCCGGGACTTACTCCTACGAGCAGTACTTC.